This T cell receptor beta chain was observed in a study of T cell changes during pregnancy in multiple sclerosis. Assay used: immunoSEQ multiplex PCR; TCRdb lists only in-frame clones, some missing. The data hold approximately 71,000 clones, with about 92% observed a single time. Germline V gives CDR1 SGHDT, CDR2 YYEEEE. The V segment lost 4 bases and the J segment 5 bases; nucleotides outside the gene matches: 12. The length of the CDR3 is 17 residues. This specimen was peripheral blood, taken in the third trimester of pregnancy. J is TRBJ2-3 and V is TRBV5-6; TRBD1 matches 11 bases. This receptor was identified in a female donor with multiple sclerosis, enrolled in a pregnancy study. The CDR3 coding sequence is TGTGCCAGCAGCCCCGGGACAGGGGGTGACTTAGGAGATACGCAGTATTTT. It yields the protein CASSPGTGGDLGDTQYF.